Below, 22 T cell receptor beta chains from the same sample are listed, as sequenced in a study of Graves' ophthalmopathy and Graves' hyperthyroidism. CDR3 regions of TCR beta were amplified from RNA transcripts. An initial RT-PCR round employing HTBI primers preceded a second-round multiplex PCR. TCRdb recomputed calls from the multiplex PCR reads with MiXCR, one row per CDR3 protein. The table includes about 740,000 distinct CDR3 sequences, roughly 40% detected once. Sequenced input: peripheral blood. Receptors were obtained from an adult man with Graves' ophthalmopathy.

This clonotype was counted between two and nine times. The rearrangement joins TRBV5-1 to TRBJ2-7, with 9 bases identical to TRBD1. Germline assignment: CDR1 SGHRS and CDR2 YFSETQ. The CDR3 covers 16 residues. The trim removed 5 bases at V and 2 bases at J, leaving 11 bases unmatched. DNA for the CDR3: TGCGCCAGCAGTTTGAATCTCGGGACAGGGACCTACGAGCAGTACTTC. Translation: CASSLNLGTGTYEQYF. Combining the CDR3 with reference TRBV5-1 and TRBJ2-7 gives the whole variable domain KAGVTQTPRYLIKTRGQQVTLSCSPISGHRSVSWYQQTPGQGLQFLFEYFSETQRNKGNFPGRFSGRQFSNSRSEMNVSTLELGDSALYLCASSLNLGTGTYEQYFGPGTRLTVT.

This clonotype was found many times. The chain links TRBV20-1 to TRBJ1-2; no clear D. V dropped 4 bases and J dropped 6 bases, with 12 bases sitting between them. CDR1 is DFQATT, CDR2 SNEGSKA, per germline (reference sequence). This CDR3 region has 12 residues. CDR3 DNA sequence: TGCAGTGCTAAGGACGGACGGCATGGCTACACCTTC. Translation gives CSAKDGRHGYTF.

The V gene is TRBV7-9, the J gene TRBJ1-2; TRBD1 agrees at 7 bases. V gave up 4 bases and J gave up 3 bases; unmatched junction bases: 5. The CDR3 has 14 amino acids. CDR1 SEHNR and CDR2 FQNEAQ come from the germline V gene (reference sequence). CDR3: CASSWGQTDYGYTF. The CDR3, as DNA: TGTGCCAGCAGCTGGGGACAGACAGACTATGGCTACACCTTC.

Ten or more counts support this clonotype. The rearrangement uses TRBV19 and TRBJ1-5, with a weak D call TRBD1 (6 bases). Looked up from germline, CDR1 is LNHDA and CDR2 is SQIVND (reference sequence). The CDR3 consists of 15 residues. Trimming took off 4 bases at V and 3 bases at J, with 13 bases between the two ends. The CDR3, as DNA: TGTGCCAGTAGTACGCAGGGGCTTGACAATCAGCCCCAGCATTTT. As protein: CASSTQGLDNQPQHF.

This chain joins TRBV25-1 and TRBJ1-5; the match to TRBD1 covers 7 bases. CDR1 and CDR2 from the germline V gene are MGHDK and SYGVNS. V shed 11 bases, J shed 6 bases, and the junction held 13 bases outside the gene matches. CDR3 length equals 14 residues. CDR3 sequence reads: CAWNLGTVGQPQHF. DNA for the CDR3: TGTGCCTGGAATTTAGGGACAGTAGGTCAGCCCCAGCATTTT.

The chain uses TRBV7-9 and TRBJ1-2; a weak D match, TRBD1 (5 bases). The V and J ends lost 11 bases and 0 bases respectively, with 19 bases between them. The CDR3 sequence is 15 residues long. Germline-derived CDR1 and CDR2 are SEHNR and FQNEAQ (reference sequence). This chain's CDR3 is CAWRAKGPTNYGYTF. CDR3 DNA: TGTGCCTGGAGAGCAAAGGGACCGACTAACTATGGCTACACCTTC.

The chain employs TRBV4-2 and TRBJ2-7, with 7 bases aligning to TRBD2. The CDR3 runs to 17 residues. V was clipped by 0 bases and J by 3 bases; unmatched bases: 11. The germline CDR1 and CDR2 sequences are LGHNA and YNFKEQ. CDR3 protein: CASSQDTTGGSRYEQYV. CDR3 DNA: TGTGCCAGCAGCCAAGACACGACGGGAGGTAGTCGCTACGAGCAGTACGTC.

The J gene is TRBJ2-6, the V gene TRBV19; D possibly matches TRBD1 or TRBD2 (5 bases each). The CDR3 length is 17 residues. V was trimmed by 7 bases and J by 2 bases, leaving 18 bases between them. The germline V gene encodes CDR1 LNHDA and CDR2 SQIVND (reference sequence). CDR3 sequence reads: CASTRSAGSTGANVLTF. The CDR3 nucleotides are TGTGCCAGTACCCGTTCCGCAGGGAGCACTGGGGCCAACGTCCTGACTTTC.

The V and J genes are TRBV7-9 and TRBJ2-5; tentative D call: TRBD2 (7 bases). Germline loops: CDR1 SEHNR, CDR2 FQNEAQ (reference sequence). This CDR3 spans 13 amino acids. V gave up 11 bases and J gave up 5 bases, with 18 bases separating them. This CDR3 reads CAGGAGMWETQYF. The CDR3 nucleotides are TGTGCCGGGGGGGCAGGGATGTGGGAGACCCAGTACTTC.

This clonotype was detected only a few times. This CDR3 is CSASRGQGAYEQYF. CDR3 sequence (DNA): TGCAGTGCTAGTAGGGGACAGGGGGCCTACGAGCAGTACTTC. The chain carries TRBV20-1 and TRBJ2-7; 11 nucleotides align to TRBD1. This CDR3 has 14 amino acids. Germline CDR1 DFQATT, CDR2 SNEGSKA (reference sequence). V was clipped by 3 bases and J by 2 bases; unmatched bases: 3.

The J gene is TRBJ1-1, the V gene TRBV19, with 8 positions matching TRBD1. Germline V lookup: CDR1 LNHDA, CDR2 SQIVND (reference sequence). The trim removed 8 bases at V and 1 base at J, leaving 6 bases unmatched. This CDR3 comprises 14 residues. CDR3 nucleotide sequence: TGTGCCAGTTCGACAGGGGCGGAGAACACTGAAGCTTTCTTT. As protein: CASSTGAENTEAFF.

The chain uses TRBV19 and TRBJ1-1; possibly TRBD1 for D (5 bases). CDR1 LNHDA and CDR2 SQIVND come from the germline V gene (reference sequence). With 6 bases removed from V and 3 bases from J, the gap between germline ends came to 8 bases. There are 12 residues in the CDR3. The CDR3 DNA sequence: TGTGCCAGTAGACAGGATTACACTGAAGCTTTCTTT. This codes for CASRQDYTEAFF. Looking up the rest from reference TRBV19 and TRBJ1-1 gives the full variable domain: DGGITQSPKYLFRKEGQNVTLSCEQNLNHDAMYWYRQDPGQGLRLIYYSQIVNDFQKGDIAEGYSVSREKKESFPLTVTSAQKNPTAFYLCASRQDYTEAFFGQGTRLTVV.

The rearrangement links TRBV10-3 to TRBJ1-5; D perhaps matches TRBD1 (6 bases). The V gene lost 4 bases and the J gene lost 0 bases, with 16 bases spanning the gap. The CDR3 is 17 amino acids. Per germline, CDR1 ENHRY and CDR2 SYGVKD. CDR3 DNA: TGTGCCATCAGTGTCCAGGGGTCGGGATATAGCAATCAGCCCCAGCATTTT. It encodes CAISVQGSGYSNQPQHF.

This clonotype was seen only a few times. This rearrangement joins TRBV12-3 or TRBV12-4 to TRBJ1-5; possibly TRBD1 for D (5 bases). This CDR3 spans 15 amino acids. V lost 4 bases, J lost 7 bases, and 17 bases lay in between. CDR3 in amino acids: CASSSEGRGSQPQHF. Written as DNA, the CDR3 is TGTGCCAGCAGTTCTGAGGGAAGGGGAAGCCAGCCCCAGCATTTT.

The J gene is TRBJ1-5, the V gene TRBV24-1; the match to TRBD1 covers 7 bases. Germline-derived CDR1 and CDR2 are KGHDR and SFDVKD. The CDR3 has 14 amino acids. Germline trimming cut 6 bases from V and 6 bases from J; bases unmatched to any gene: 7. This chain's CDR3 is CATSYDRAGQPQHF. In DNA, the CDR3 is TGTGCCACCAGTTACGACAGGGCGGGTCAGCCCCAGCATTTT.

The V and J genes are TRBV7-2 and TRBJ1-6; D unclear. CDR1 and CDR2 from the germline V gene are SGHTA and FQGNSA. Trimming pared 5 bases from V and 7 bases from J, leaving 15 bases between. The CDR3 loop spans 15 amino acids. Here the CDR3 reads CASSLLLSGNSPLHF. The DNA of the CDR3 is TGTGCCAGCAGCCTCCTTTTGTCGGGAAATTCACCCCTCCACTTT.

DNA of the CDR3: TGTGCCAGCAGCTTACCTGGACAGGGGAGATTCACCGGGGAGCTGTTTTTT. Translating it yields CASSLPGQGRFTGELFF. J is TRBJ2-2 and V is TRBV11-2; 9 nucleotides match TRBD1. V lost 2 bases, J lost 4 bases, and 8 bases stayed unmatched. The germline gives CDR1 SGHAT, CDR2 FQNNGV. The CDR3 sequence is 17 residues long.

J is TRBJ2-5 and V is TRBV7-9; no clear D. The V end lost 1 base, the J end lost 2 bases, and 5 bases lay between the germline ends. The CDR3 has 13 amino acids. Germline CDR1 SEHNR, CDR2 FQNEAQ (reference sequence). The CDR3 bases are TGTGCCAGCAGCTTAGAACTTCAAGAGACCCAGTACTTC. This codes for CASSLELQETQYF.

This clonotype was recorded a few times. A read error may be the cause here, since a much bigger clone is one base away. The chain is built from TRBV2 and TRBJ2-6; 9 bases line up with TRBD1. The V segment lost 4 bases and the J segment 0 bases; nucleotides outside the gene matches: 4. Germline lookup yields CDR1 SNHLY and CDR2 FYNNEI. CDR3 length: 17 amino acids. Here the CDR3 DNA reads TGTGCCAGCAGTGCCGGGACAGGGCTCTCTGGGGCCAACGTCCTGACTTTC. It translates to CASSAGTGLSGANVLTF. The complete variable domain, with remaining parts taken from reference TRBV2 and TRBJ2-6, reads EPEVTQTPSHQVTQMGQEVILRCVPISNHLYFYWYRQILGQKVEFLVSFYNNEISEKSEIFDDQFSVERPDGSNFTLKIRSTKLEDSAMYFCASSAGTGLSGANVLTFGAGSRLTVL.

This clonotype has a count of ten or more. V gene TRBV7-3 combines with J gene TRBJ1-2; TRBD1 is a possible D gene (5 bases). The CDR3 loop spans 13 amino acids. Trimming removed 2 bases at V and 8 bases at J, with 12 bases between. CDR1 and CDR2 from the germline V gene are SGHTA and FQGTGA. CDR3 in DNA: TGTGCCAGCAGCTTATCGCCAGGGCAAGGCTACACCTTC. Translated: CASSLSPGQGYTF.

The sample holds many counts of this clonotype. The chain links TRBV2 to TRBJ2-7; possible D gene TRBD1, 6 bases. Trimming took off 8 bases at V and 4 bases at J, with 18 bases between the two ends. Germline V gene data show CDR1 as SNHLY and CDR2 as FYNNEI. The CDR3 covers 14 residues. CDR3 in amino acids: CASGGVAGDYEQYF. For the CDR3, the DNA is TGTGCCAGCGGCGGTGTGGCAGGGGATTACGAGCAGTACTTC.

In the case of this clonotype: It is unclear where the CDR3 begins or ends on the DNA, so no DNA is shown, and the CDR3 is as TCRdb lists it. The gene calls are TRBV10-3 and TRBJ1-2; no check of the table's D call, TRBD1, against the DNA was made. The CDR3 totals 15 residues, both ends included. In germline, CDR1 is ENHRY, CDR2 SYGVKD. This CDR3 is CASSSIGTGGYGCTF.